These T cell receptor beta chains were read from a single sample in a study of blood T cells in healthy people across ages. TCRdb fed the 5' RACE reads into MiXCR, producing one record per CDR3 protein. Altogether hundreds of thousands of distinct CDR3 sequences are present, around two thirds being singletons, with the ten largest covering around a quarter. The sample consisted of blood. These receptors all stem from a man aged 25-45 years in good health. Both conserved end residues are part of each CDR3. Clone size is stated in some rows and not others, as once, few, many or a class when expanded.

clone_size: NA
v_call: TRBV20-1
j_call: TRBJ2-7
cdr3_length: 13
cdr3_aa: CSASGGVGYEQYF

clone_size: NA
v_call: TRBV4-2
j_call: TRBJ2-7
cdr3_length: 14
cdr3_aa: CASSQDGLTYEQYF

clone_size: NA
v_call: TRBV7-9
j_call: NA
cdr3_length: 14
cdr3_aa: CASSLFDRSKTQYF

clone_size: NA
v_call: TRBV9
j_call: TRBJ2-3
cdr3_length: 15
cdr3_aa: CASSVGLESTDTQYF

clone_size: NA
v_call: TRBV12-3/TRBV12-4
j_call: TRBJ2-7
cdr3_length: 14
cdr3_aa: CASSFHQGPYEQYF

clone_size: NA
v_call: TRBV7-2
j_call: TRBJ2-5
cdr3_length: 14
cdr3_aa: CASSPGTGYETQYF

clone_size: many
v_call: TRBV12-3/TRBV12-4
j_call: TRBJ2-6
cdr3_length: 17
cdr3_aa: CASSFARGSPGANVLTF

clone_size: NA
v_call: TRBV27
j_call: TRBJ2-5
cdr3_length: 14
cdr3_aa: CAGSFQRGLETQYF

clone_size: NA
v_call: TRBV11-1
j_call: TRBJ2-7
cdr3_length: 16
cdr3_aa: CASSFDGTGEPYEQYF

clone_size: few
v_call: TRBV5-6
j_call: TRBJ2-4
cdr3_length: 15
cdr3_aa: CASSLLSGRPGEQYF

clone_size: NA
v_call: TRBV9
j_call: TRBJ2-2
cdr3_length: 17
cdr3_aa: CASSARLAGGPSGELFF

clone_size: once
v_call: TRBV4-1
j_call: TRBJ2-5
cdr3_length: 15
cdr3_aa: CASSQVGLAQETQYF

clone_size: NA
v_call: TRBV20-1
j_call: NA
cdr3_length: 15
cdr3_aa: CSASKGRLPYNEQYF

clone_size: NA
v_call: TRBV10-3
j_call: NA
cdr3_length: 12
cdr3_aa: CAIRQGEYEQYF

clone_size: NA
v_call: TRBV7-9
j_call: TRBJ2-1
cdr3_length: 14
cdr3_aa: CASSLEGSYNEQFF

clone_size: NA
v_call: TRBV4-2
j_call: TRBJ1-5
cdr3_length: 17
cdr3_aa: CASSQERQGKGNQPQHF

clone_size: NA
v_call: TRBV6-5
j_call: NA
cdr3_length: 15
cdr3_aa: CASSIRQGAMETQYF

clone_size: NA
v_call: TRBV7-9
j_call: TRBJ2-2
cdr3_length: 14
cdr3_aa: CASSLAEGSGELFF

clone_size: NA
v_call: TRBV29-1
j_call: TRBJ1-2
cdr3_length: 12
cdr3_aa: CSAVNENYGYTF

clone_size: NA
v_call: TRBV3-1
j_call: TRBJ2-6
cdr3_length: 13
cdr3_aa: CASWDSGANVLTF

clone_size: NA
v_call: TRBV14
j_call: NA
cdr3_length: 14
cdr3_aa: CASSPPGRGSEQYF

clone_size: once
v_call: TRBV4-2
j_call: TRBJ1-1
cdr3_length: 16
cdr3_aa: CASSQGTGEVMSEAFF

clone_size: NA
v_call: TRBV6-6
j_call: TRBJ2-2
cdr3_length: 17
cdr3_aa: CASSYRLAGGLNGELFF

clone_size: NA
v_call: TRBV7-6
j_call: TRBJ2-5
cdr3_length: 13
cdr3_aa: CASSLAPKETQYF

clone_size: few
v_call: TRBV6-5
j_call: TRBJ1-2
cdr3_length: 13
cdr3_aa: CASRQDTNYGYTF

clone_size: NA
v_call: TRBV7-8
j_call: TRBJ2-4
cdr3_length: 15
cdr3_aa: CASSLGALANNIQYF

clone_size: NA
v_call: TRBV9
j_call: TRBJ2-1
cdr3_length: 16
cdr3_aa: CASSVSLFKGYNEQFF

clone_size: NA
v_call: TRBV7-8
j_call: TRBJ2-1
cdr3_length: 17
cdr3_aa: CASSLRTSGGQNNEQFF

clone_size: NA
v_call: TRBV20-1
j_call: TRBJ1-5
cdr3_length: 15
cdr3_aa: CSARLRDRARQPQHF

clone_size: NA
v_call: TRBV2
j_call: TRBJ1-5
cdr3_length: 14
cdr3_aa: CASSYRVVNQPQHF

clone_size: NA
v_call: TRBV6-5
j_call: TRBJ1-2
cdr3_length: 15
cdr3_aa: CASSLSSLGAGGYTF

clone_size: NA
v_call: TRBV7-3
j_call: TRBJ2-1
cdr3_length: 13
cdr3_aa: CASSLNGVGRQFF

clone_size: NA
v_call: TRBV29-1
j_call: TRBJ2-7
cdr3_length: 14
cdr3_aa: CSVEDRKDSYEQYF

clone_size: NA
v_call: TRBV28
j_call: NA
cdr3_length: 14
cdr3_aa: CASSFPAQTYEQYF

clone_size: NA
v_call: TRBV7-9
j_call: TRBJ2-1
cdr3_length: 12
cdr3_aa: CASSFTLPEQFF

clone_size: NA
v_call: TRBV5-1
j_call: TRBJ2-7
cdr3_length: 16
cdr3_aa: CASSDRTGGSSYEQYF

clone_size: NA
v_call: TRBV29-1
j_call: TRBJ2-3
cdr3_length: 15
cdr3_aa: CSARTGTGGPDTQYF

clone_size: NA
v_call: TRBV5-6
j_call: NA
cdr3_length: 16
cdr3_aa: CASSLGLAGVFYEQYF

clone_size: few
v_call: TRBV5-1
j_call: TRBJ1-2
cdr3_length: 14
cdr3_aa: CASSQDESAGGYTF

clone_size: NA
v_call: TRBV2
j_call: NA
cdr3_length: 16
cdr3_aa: CASSEFLRPLQETQYF

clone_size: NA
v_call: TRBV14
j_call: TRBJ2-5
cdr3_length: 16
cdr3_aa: CASSQDWGGPYNEQYF

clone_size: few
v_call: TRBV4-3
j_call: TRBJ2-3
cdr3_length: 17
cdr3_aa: CASSQEGTRGNTDTQYF

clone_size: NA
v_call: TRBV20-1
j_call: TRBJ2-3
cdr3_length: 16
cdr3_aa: CSASLTSGGFSDTQYF

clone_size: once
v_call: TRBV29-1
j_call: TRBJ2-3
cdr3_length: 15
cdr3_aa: CSSNPSGGRTDTQYF

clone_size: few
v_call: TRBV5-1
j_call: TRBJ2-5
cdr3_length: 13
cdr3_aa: CASRVRMQETQYF

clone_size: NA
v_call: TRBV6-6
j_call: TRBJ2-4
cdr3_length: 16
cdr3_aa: CASSYPQGSAKNIQYF

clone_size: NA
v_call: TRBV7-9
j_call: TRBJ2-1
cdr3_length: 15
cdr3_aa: CASSLVRGANNEQFF

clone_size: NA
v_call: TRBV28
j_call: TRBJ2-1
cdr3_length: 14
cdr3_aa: CASSFTDSNNEQFF

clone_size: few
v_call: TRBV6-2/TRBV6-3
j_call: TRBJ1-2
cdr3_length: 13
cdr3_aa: CASSADRSYGYTF

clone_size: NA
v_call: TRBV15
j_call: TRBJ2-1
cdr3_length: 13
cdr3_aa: CATSIVPYNEQFF

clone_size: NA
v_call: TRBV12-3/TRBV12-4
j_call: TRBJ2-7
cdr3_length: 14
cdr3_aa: CASTNSGKSYEQYF

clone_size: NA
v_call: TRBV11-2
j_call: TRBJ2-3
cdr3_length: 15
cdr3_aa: CASCRAAPAGDTQYF

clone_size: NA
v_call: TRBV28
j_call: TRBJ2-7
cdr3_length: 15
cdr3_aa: CASSLGQGNTYEQYF

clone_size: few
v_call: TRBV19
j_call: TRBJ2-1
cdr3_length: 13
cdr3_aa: CASSPLSRGEQFF

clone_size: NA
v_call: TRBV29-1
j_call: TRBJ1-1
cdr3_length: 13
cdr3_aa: CSMEETVRTEAFF